This record concerns one T cell receptor (beta chain) sequence. Antigen: not known. The data derive from a study of T cell responses to AZD1222 COVID-19 vaccine. Study-wide findings and caveats: Clonal diversity was possibly underestimated, and white British individuals and females predominated among donors.

The germline V and J ends were trimmed by 4 bases and 4 bases, with 22 bases remaining between them. CDR3 length: 17 amino acids. Per germline, CDR1 SGHNT and CDR2 YYREEE (reference sequence). Libraries were prepared by immunoSEQ multiplex PCR; TCRdb keeps only in-frame clonotypes and omits some of them. The sample yields under 200,000 clones, 94% seen once. The specimen was peripheral blood, collected on day 0 of AZD1222 vaccination. V usage is TRBV5-4 and J usage is TRBJ2-3; D might be TRBD1 (6 bases). This clonotype was sampled from an adult in good health. CDR3: CASSQLPRGRGADTQYF. CDR3 in DNA: TGTGCCAGCAGCCAGCTCCCTAGGGGCAGGGGAGCAGATACGCAGTATTTT.